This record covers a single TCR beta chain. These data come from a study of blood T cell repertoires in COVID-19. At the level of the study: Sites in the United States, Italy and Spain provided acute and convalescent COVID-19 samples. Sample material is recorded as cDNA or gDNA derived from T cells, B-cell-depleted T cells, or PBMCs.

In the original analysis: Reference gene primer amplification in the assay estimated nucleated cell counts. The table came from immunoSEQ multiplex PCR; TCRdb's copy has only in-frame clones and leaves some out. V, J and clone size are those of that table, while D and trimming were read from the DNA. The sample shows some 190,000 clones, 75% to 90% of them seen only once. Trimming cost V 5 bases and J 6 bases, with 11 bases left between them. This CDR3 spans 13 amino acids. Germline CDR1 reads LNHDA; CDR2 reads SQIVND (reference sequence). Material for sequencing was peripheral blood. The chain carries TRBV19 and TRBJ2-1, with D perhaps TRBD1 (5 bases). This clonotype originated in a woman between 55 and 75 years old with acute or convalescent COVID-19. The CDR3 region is CASSHRRPNEQFF. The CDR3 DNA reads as TGTGCCAGTAGTCACAGGAGACCCAATGAGCAGTTCTTC. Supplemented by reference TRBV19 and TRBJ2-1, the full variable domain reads DGGITQSPKYLFRKEGQNVTLSCEQNLNHDAMYWYRQDPGQGLRLIYYSQIVNDFQKGDIAEGYSVSREKKESFPLTVTSAQKNPTAFYLCASSHRRPNEQFFGPGTRLTVL.